The 25 T cell receptor beta chains presented below share a single source sample, sequenced in a study of PD-1 blockade in classical Hodgkin lymphoma. Documented time point: cycle 4 day 1 (C4D1), after more than five weeks of nivolumab. Relapse after autologous stem cell transplantation occurred in every patient, and brentuximab vedotin exposure varied. Method: immunoSEQ multiplex PCR; TCRdb's copy keeps in-frame clones and lacks some. This table holds some 90,000 clones, more than 70% found once. The source was peripheral blood mononuclear cells (PBMCs), collected before the fourth cycle of nivolumab. The receptors come from a human donor with classical Hodgkin lymphoma.

This clone appeared a few times. The chain combines TRBV18 with TRBJ2-7; D is undetermined. This CDR3 is 14 amino acids long. CDR1 is KGHSH and CDR2 is LQKENI in the germline V gene. V was clipped by 0 bases and J by 5 bases, with 11 bases between them. The CDR3 sequence is CASSPPNGVDEQYF. The CDR3 DNA reads as TGTGCCAGCTCACCACCGAATGGGGTGGACGAGCAGTACTTC.

This clone was counted only a few times. The V and J genes are TRBV5-1 and TRBJ2-3, with TRBD2 identical over 12 bases. This CDR3 contains 17 residues. CDR1 and CDR2 from the germline V gene are SGHRS and YFSETQ. V lost 2 bases, J lost 3 bases, and 7 bases stayed unmatched. The CDR3 sequence is CASSFLAGGPGTDTQYF. In DNA, the CDR3 is TGCGCCAGCAGCTTCCTAGCGGGGGGGCCTGGTACAGATACGCAGTATTTT.

This clone has only one observation. Here the CDR3 reads CASSALGGSSHEQFF. The CDR3 DNA reads TGTGCCAGCAGCGCCCTTGGCGGGAGCTCCCATGAGCAGTTCTTC. The chain has TRBV9 and TRBJ2-1, with 7 bases aligning to TRBD2. The CDR3 spans 15 residues. V lost 3 bases, J lost 8 bases, and 11 bases stayed unmatched. The germline V gene has CDR1 SGDLS and CDR2 YYNGEE. Filled out from reference TRBV9 and TRBJ2-1, the complete variable domain reads DSGVTQTPKHLITATGQRVTLRCSPRSGDLSVYWYQQSLDQGLQFLIQYYNGEERAKGNILERFSAQQFPDLHSELNLSSLELGDSALYFCASSALGGSSHEQFFGPGTRLTVL.

Written as DNA, the CDR3 is TGCGCCAGCAGCTTGGTTTCCGGGACACTAACCTATGAGCAGTTCTTC. This gives the protein CASSLVSGTLTYEQFF. This sequence joins TRBV5-1 and TRBJ2-1; a possible D gene is TRBD1 (6 bases). In germline, CDR1 is SGHRS, CDR2 YFSETQ. The CDR3 is made up of 16 amino acids. Trimming pared 0 bases from V and 8 bases from J, leaving 18 bases between.

This chain uses TRBV6-5 with TRBJ2-1; D is perhaps TRBD2 (6 bases). V lost 6 bases and J 4 bases, leaving 16 bases between the germline ends. Germline V gene lookup returns CDR1 MNHEY and CDR2 SVGAGI. The CDR3 is 15 amino acids. The CDR3 loop is CASSPLALQYNEQFF. Written as DNA, the CDR3 is TGTGCCAGCAGCCCCCTAGCGTTACAGTACAATGAGCAGTTCTTC.

This clone was picked up one time. The V call is TRBV10-3, the J call TRBJ2-2; no clear D gene. CDR1 and CDR2 from the germline V gene are ENHRY and SYGVKD. The V end was cut by 1 base, the J end by 6 bases, with 6 bases between. CDR3 length: 13 residues. CDR3 in amino acids: CAISEFNPGELFF. The DNA for the CDR3 is TGTGCCATCAGTGAGTTCAACCCCGGGGAGCTGTTTTTT.

In this sample, this clone turned up a few times. The genes are TRBV7-2 and TRBJ1-1; tentative D call: TRBD1 (5 bases). Germline CDR1 and CDR2: SGHTA and FQGNSA. V lost 1 base and J lost 1, with 7 bases in between. The CDR3 spans 14 residues. The CDR3 reads CASSLVGGNTEAFF. The CDR3 bases are TGTGCCAGCAGCTTAGTGGGGGGGAACACTGAAGCTTTCTTT.

There are a few counts of this clone. The genes are TRBV10-3 and TRBJ2-5; 7 nucleotides match TRBD2. The germline gives CDR1 ENHRY, CDR2 SYGVKD. The CDR3 consists of 16 residues. Trimming at V came to 2 bases and at J to 4 bases, leaving 10 bases not matched to a gene. CDR3 nucleotide sequence: TGTGCCATCAGTGAGAACAGCCTCGGGGGGATAGAGACCCAGTACTTC. Translated: CAISENSLGGIETQYF.

This rearrangement joins TRBV5-4 to TRBJ2-3; D is tentatively TRBD1 or TRBD2 (5 bases each). Germline lookup yields CDR1 SGHNT and CDR2 YYREEE (reference sequence). V dropped 4 bases and J dropped 1 base, with 16 bases sitting between them. CDR3 length equals 16 residues. The CDR3 coding sequence is TGTGCCAGCAGCGGGACCCGCCAGTTAGGCACAGATACGCAGTATTTT. This codes for CASSGTRQLGTDTQYF.

This rearrangement joins TRBV10-3 to TRBJ2-7; 10 bases fit TRBD1. The CDR3 totals 14 residues. The V segment lost 5 bases and the J segment 3 bases; nucleotides outside the gene matches: 4. Germline assignment: CDR1 ENHRY and CDR2 SYGVKD. Here the CDR3 reads CAISTGTGDYEQYF. As DNA, the CDR3 is TGTGCCATCAGTACCGGGACAGGGGACTACGAGCAGTACTTC.

The chain combines TRBV7-9 with TRBJ1-5, with a weak D call TRBD1 (5 bases). The CDR3 covers 19 residues. Germline lookup yields CDR1 SEHNR and CDR2 FQNEAQ (reference sequence). The V end was cut by 6 bases, the J end by 0 bases, with 24 bases between. The DNA for the CDR3 is TGTGCCAGCAGTACGGCACCCCCGGGGGTAGGCTATAGCAATCAGCCCCAGCATTTT. This encodes CASSTAPPGVGYSNQPQHF. Supplemented by reference TRBV7-9 and TRBJ1-5, the full variable domain reads DTGVSQNPRHKITKRGQNVTFRCDPISEHNRLYWYRQTLGQGPEFLTYFQNEAQLEKSRLLSDRFSAERPKGSFSTLEIQRTEQGDSAMYLCASSTAPPGVGYSNQPQHFGDGTRLSIL.

V is TRBV5-4 and J is TRBJ2-5, with D maybe TRBD2 (7 bases). The CDR3 runs 15 residues. Germline V gene lookup returns CDR1 SGHNT and CDR2 YYREEE (reference sequence). V gave up 7 bases and J gave up 4 bases, with 20 bases separating them. The CDR3 DNA follows: TGTGCCAGCTTTTTCCAGAGGGGGGGAAGAGAGACCCAGTACTTC. This translates into CASFFQRGGRETQYF. Based on the CDR3 plus reference TRBV5-4 and TRBJ2-5, the full variable domain is ETGVTQSPTHLIKTRGQQVTLRCSSQSGHNTVSWYQQALGQGPQFIFQYYREEENGRGNFPPRFSGLQFPNYSSELNVNALELDDSALYLCASFFQRGGRETQYFGPGTRLLVL.

This chain connects TRBV6-1 to TRBJ2-1; TRBD2 agrees at 7 bases. Trimming took 8 bases from V and 0 from J; bases not matched to a gene: 7. This CDR3 is 15 amino acids long. Per germline, CDR1 MNHNS and CDR2 SASEGT. This CDR3 reads CASPDGGGSYNEQFF. The CDR3 DNA follows: TGTGCCAGCCCCGATGGGGGGGGCTCCTACAATGAGCAGTTCTTC.

The chain links TRBV7-6 to TRBJ1-6; 9 bases are shared with TRBD1. This CDR3 contains 14 residues. Germline values: CDR1 SGHVS, CDR2 FNYEAQ. V shed 6 bases, J shed 8 bases, and the junction held 5 bases outside the gene matches. Here the CDR3 reads CASRRDRDHSPLHF. CDR3 nucleotide sequence: TGTGCCAGCAGACGGGACAGGGATCATTCACCCCTCCACTTT.

The rearrangement joins TRBV19 to TRBJ1-6, with TRBD1 matching 7 bases. Germline V CDR1 and CDR2: LNHDA, SQIVND (reference sequence). This CDR3 comprises 14 residues. V was pared by 5 bases and J by 6 bases, with 4 bases of the junction left unmatched. CDR3 amino acids: CASSPGQINSPLHF. CDR3 nucleotide sequence: TGTGCCAGTAGTCCGGGACAGATTAATTCACCCCTCCACTTT.

This clone was picked up one time. The V and J genes are TRBV19 and TRBJ1-6; D unresolved. Trimming cost V 2 bases and J 7 bases, with 6 bases left between them. Germline CDR1 LNHDA, CDR2 SQIVND (reference sequence). The length of the CDR3 is 13 residues. The CDR3 is CASSISLNSPLHF. The DNA for the CDR3 is TGTGCCAGTAGTATATCCCTAAATTCACCCCTCCACTTT.

The chain uses TRBV6-1 and TRBJ2-2; TRBD1 or TRBD2 may be the D gene (6 bases each). Trimming cost V 1 base and J 6 bases, with 9 bases left between them. Germline CDR1 reads MNHNS; CDR2 reads SASEGT. The CDR3 is 14 residues long. The CDR3 region is CASSEEGGPGELFF. The DNA of the CDR3 is TGTGCCAGCAGTGAAGAGGGGGGACCCGGGGAGCTGTTTTTT.

The chain links TRBV10-3 to TRBJ1-2; perhaps TRBD1 as D (6 bases). Germline values: CDR1 ENHRY, CDR2 SYGVKD. The CDR3 is made up of 13 amino acids. V lost 5 bases to trimming and J lost 3 bases, with 10 bases between them. The CDR3 bases are TGTGCCATCAGTCCGAGGGGGGACTATGGCTACACCTTC. Translated: CAISPRGDYGYTF.

This clone appeared a few times. The V call is TRBV19, the J call TRBJ2-5, with a possible D match to TRBD2 (6 bases). The CDR3 is 17 residues long. CDR1 is LNHDA, CDR2 SQIVND, per germline (reference sequence). V was clipped by 2 bases and J by 7 bases, with 23 bases between them. The CDR3 DNA is TGTGCCAGTAGTATAACGAGCGCAGGTCTGACCGGGGGGACCCAGTACTTC. Translated, it gives CASSITSAGLTGGTQYF. The whole variable domain, filled in from reference TRBV19 and TRBJ2-5, reads DGGITQSPKYLFRKEGQNVTLSCEQNLNHDAMYWYRQDPGQGLRLIYYSQIVNDFQKGDIAEGYSVSREKKESFPLTVTSAQKNPTAFYLCASSITSAGLTGGTQYFGPGTRLLVL.

The rearrangement uses TRBV6-5 and TRBJ1-1; unclear D gene. CDR3 size: 15 residues. With 2 bases removed from V and 5 bases from J, the gap between germline ends came to 15 bases. CDR1 and CDR2 from the germline V gene are MNHEY and SVGAGI. In DNA, the CDR3 is TGTGCCAGCAGTTACGCCTCGGGGAGTTGGACTGAAGCTTTCTTT. This sequence encodes CASSYASGSWTEAFF.

The chain carries TRBV5-1 and TRBJ1-2; D might be TRBD1 (6 bases). Germline lookup yields CDR1 SGHRS and CDR2 YFSETQ. V was shortened by 3 bases and J by 6 bases, with 21 bases between the two germline ends. CDR3 length: 16 residues. The CDR3 DNA reads as TGCGCCAGCAGCTCTGGTGGCACACAGGGATATGATGGCTACACCTTC. Protein product: CASSSGGTQGYDGYTF.

The V and J genes are TRBV19 and TRBJ2-2, with D perhaps TRBD1 (6 bases). CDR1 is LNHDA, CDR2 SQIVND, per germline (reference sequence). Between the trimmed V and J ends, which lost 6 bases and 5 bases, there was a span of 13 bases. There are 14 residues in the CDR3. The DNA for the CDR3 is TGTGCCAGTAGACGGACAGCTGTGACCGGGGAGCTGTTTTTT. This sequence encodes CASRRTAVTGELFF.

The chain links TRBV13 to TRBJ2-7; TRBD2 agrees at 10 bases. The CDR3 contains 16 residues. The V segment lost 5 bases and the J segment 0 bases; nucleotides outside the gene matches: 7. Looked up from germline, CDR1 is PRHDT and CDR2 is FYEKMQ (reference sequence). The CDR3 region is CASSHSTSGASYEQYF. DNA for the CDR3: TGTGCCAGCAGCCATAGTACTAGCGGGGCCTCCTACGAGCAGTACTTC. The complete variable domain, with remaining parts taken from reference TRBV13 and TRBJ2-7, reads AAGVIQSPRHLIKEKRETATLKCYPIPRHDTVYWYQQGPGQDPQFLISFYEKMQSDKGSIPDRFSAQQFSDYHSELNMSSLELGDSALYFCASSHSTSGASYEQYFGPGTRLTVT.

With respect to this clone: Other nucleotide sequences in the sample specify the same CDR3. The V gene is TRBV10-3, the J gene TRBJ2-3; no firm D call. V lost 0 bases and J lost 5, with 3 bases in between. The CDR3 extends over 12 amino acids. Germline V gene lookup returns CDR1 ENHRY and CDR2 SYGVKD. In DNA, the CDR3 is TGTGCCATCAGTGAGTCCCTAGATACGCAGTATTTT. Residues: CAISESLDTQYF.

This chain connects TRBV25-1 to TRBJ2-3; no clear D gene. Between the trimmed V and J ends, which lost 6 bases and 3 bases, there was a span of 4 bases. This CDR3 comprises 11 residues. Germline CDR1 is MGHDK and CDR2 is SYGVNS. CDR3 protein: CASRETDTQYF. In DNA form, the CDR3 reads TGTGCCAGCAGAGAAACAGATACGCAGTATTTT.